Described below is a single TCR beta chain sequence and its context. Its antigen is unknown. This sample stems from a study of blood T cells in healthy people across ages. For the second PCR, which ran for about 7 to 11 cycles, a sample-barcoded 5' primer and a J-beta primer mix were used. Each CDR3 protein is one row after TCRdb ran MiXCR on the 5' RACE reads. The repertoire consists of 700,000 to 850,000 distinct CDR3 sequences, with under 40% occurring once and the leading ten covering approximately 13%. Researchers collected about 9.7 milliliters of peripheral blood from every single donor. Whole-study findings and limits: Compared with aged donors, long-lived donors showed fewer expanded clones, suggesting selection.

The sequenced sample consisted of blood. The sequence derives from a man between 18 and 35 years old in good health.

CDR3: CSARTSGGIGREQFF. The CDR3 bases are TGCAGTGCGCGGACTAGCGGGGGCATTGGTAGAGAGCAGTTCTTC. The gene calls are TRBV20-1 and TRBJ2-1, with 13 bases lining up with TRBD2. Looked up from germline, CDR1 is DFQATT and CDR2 is SNEGSKA (reference sequence). V trimming: 6 bases; J trimming: 10 bases; junction bases outside the gene matches: 12. CDR3 length: 15 amino acids.